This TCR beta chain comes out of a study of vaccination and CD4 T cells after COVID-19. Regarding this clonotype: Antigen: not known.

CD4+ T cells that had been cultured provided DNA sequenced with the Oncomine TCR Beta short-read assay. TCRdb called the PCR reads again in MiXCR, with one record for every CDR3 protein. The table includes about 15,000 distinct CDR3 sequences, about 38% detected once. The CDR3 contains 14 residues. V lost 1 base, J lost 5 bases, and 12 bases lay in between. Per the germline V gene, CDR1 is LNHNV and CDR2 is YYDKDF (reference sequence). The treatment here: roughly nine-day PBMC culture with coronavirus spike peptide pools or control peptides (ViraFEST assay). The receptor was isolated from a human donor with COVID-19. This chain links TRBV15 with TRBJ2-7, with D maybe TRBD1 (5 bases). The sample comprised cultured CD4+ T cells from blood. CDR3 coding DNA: TGTGCCACCAGCAGAGCCGATAGGGGCCACGAGCAGTACTTC. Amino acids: CATSRADRGHEQYF.